Sequencing of this T cell receptor (beta chain) was carried out in a study of T cell responses to AZD1222 COVID-19 vaccine. Study-level results: Without day 14 samples, only post-peak T cell repertoires were studied.

V lost 4 bases, J lost 8 bases, and 11 bases lay in between. The CDR3 runs to 12 residues. CDR1 is MGHRA and CDR2 is YSYEKL in the germline V gene. Assay used: immunoSEQ multiplex PCR; TCRdb lists only in-frame clones, some missing. The sample gives roughly 150,000 clones, roughly 90% of which show up once; approximately 1.3% is in the top ten. Of note for this clone: The target antigen is unknown.

V and J are TRBV4-1 and TRBJ1-2; possible D gene TRBD1, 5 bases. The sample in question was peripheral blood, obtained 28 days after the second AZD1222 dose. This TCR was sampled from an adult who received the AZD1222 COVID-19 vaccine. The CDR3 nucleotides read TGCGCCAGCAGCCCCTTGAGGGGCGGCTACACCTTC. This codes for CASSPLRGGYTF.